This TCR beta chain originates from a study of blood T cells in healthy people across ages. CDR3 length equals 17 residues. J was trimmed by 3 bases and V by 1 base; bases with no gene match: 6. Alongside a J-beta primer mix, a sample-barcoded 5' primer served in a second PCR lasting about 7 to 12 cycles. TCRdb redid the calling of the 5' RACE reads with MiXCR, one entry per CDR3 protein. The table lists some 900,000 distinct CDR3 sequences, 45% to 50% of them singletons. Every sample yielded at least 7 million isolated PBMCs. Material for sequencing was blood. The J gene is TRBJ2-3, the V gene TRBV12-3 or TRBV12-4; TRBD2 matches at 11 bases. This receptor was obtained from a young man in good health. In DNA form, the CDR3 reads TGTGCCAGCAGTTTAGGTCTAGCGGGGGGAGAAACAGATACGCAGTATTTT. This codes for CASSLGLAGGETDTQYF.